This T cell receptor beta chain was sequenced in a study of cytomegalovirus exposure and HLA in healthy donors. 13 Jbeta primers and 60 Vbeta primers were used for the PCR. TCRdb's copy holds only in-frame clones and misses some; the assay was immunoSEQ multiplex PCR. The sample lists 150,000 to 200,000 clones, around 78% occurring once. Deletions cut 1 base from V and 6 bases from J, with 10 bases between. Germline CDR1 reads SGHRS; CDR2 reads YFSETQ. The CDR3 length is 13 residues. Findings of the study overall: Researchers reportedly found TCR beta sequences accurately predicted most subjects' HLA-A and HLA-B alleles.

At collection, donors were nominally healthy, but unrecorded immune exposures were probable. With regard to this clone: Its antigen is unidentified.

The gene calls are TRBV5-1 and TRBJ1-2, with D hard to call. The TCR originated in a woman aged 25 to 39 in good health and CMV-seropositive. The sample consisted of PBMCs. The CDR3 region is CASSLSIEDGYTF. CDR3 DNA: TGCGCCAGCAGCTTGAGTATCGAGGATGGCTACACCTTC.